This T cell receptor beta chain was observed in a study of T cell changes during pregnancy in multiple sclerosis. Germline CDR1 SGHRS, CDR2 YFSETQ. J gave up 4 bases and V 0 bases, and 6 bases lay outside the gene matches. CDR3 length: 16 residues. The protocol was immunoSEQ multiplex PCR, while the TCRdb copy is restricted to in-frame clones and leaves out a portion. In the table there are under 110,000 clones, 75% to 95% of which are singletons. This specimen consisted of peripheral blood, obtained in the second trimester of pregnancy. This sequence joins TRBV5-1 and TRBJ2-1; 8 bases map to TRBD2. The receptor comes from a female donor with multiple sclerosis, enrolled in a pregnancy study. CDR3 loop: CASSLEPSGLYNEQFF. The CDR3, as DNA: TGCGCCAGCAGCTTGGAGCCTAGCGGGCTATACAATGAGCAGTTCTTC.